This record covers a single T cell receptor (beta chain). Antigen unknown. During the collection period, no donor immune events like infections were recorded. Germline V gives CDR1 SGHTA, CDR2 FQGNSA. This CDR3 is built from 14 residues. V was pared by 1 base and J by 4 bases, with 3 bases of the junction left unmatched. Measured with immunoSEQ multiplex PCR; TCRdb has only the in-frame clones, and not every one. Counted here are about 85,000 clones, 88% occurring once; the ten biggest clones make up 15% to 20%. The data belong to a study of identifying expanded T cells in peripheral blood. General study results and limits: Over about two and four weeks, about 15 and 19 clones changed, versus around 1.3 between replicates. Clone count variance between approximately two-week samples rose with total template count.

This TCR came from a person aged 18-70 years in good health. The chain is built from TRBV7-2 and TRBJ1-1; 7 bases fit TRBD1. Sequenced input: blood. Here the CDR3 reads CASSLGQGVTEAFF. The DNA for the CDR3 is TGTGCCAGCAGCTTAGGACAGGGTGTCACTGAAGCTTTCTTT. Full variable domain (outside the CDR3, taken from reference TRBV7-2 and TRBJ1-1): GAGVSQSPSNKVTEKGKDVELRCDPISGHTALYWYRQSLGQGLEFLIYFQGNSAPDKSGLPSDRFSAERTGGSVSTLTIQRTQQEDSAVYLCASSLGQGVTEAFFGQGTRLTVV.